One and the same sample provided the 27 T cell receptor beta chains below, sequenced in a study of shared clonotypes between healthy human individuals. Clones were read by immunoSEQ multiplex PCR, and TCRdb kept only the in-frame ones, dropping some. Of 2 million to 2.5 million clones listed, roughly 91% are singletons. Naive CD8 cells lacked CD45RO, underwent positive selection for CCR7 and left out terminally differentiated effector memory CD45RA+ cells. Material: naive CD8+ T cells from PBMCs. The receptors originated from a man younger than 35 in good health. Some clones in this sample may be carry-over from other donors' samples.

The chain has TRBV10-2 and TRBJ2-7; TRBD2 agrees at 12 bases. V was clipped by 8 bases and J by 6 bases; unmatched bases: 5. Per the germline V gene, CDR1 is WSHSY and CDR2 is SAAADI. The CDR3 is 13 residues long. In nucleotides, the CDR3 is TGCGCCAGCGGGACTAGCGGGCATGGCGAGCAGTACTTC. Amino acids: CASGTSGHGEQYF.

The gene calls are TRBV10-3 and TRBJ2-1; D is uncertain. The CDR3 runs 15 residues. The V and J ends lost 0 bases and 3 bases respectively, with 9 bases between them. Germline-derived CDR1 and CDR2 are ENHRY and SYGVKD. The CDR3 nucleotides read TGTGCCATCAGTGAGTCGGGTCCCAGCTACAATGAGCAGTTCTTC. Amino acid sequence: CAISESGPSYNEQFF.

The gene calls are TRBV19 and TRBJ2-4; no clear D gene. Germline assignment: CDR1 LNHDA and CDR2 SQIVND (reference sequence). This CDR3 region has 13 residues. Trimming took off 4 bases at V and 5 bases at J, with 9 bases between the two ends. CDR3 amino acids: CASSTMGQNIQYF. DNA of the CDR3: TGTGCCAGTAGTACAATGGGCCAAAACATTCAGTACTTC.

The rearrangement links TRBV6-4 to TRBJ2-7; TRBD1 matches 7 bases. V dropped 0 bases and J dropped 1; count of bases not matched to a gene: 6. Germline lookup yields CDR1 MRHNA and CDR2 SNTAGT. The CDR3 has 16 residues. In DNA, the CDR3 is TGTGCCAGCAGTGACTCCTACAGGGGCCCGTCCTACGAGCAGTACTTC. Translation gives CASSDSYRGPSYEQYF.

CDR3 nucleotides: TGTGCCAGCAGCTTAGCGCCTAGCGGGAGGGCCAGAGAGACCCAGTACTTC. It yields the protein CASSLAPSGRARETQYF. The rearrangement joins TRBV7-8 to TRBJ2-5; the match to TRBD2 covers 12 bases. The germline CDR1 and CDR2 sequences are SGHVS and FQNEAQ. CDR3 size: 17 residues. V was pared by 0 bases and J by 4 bases, with 6 bases of the junction left unmatched.

The chain has TRBV15 and TRBJ2-7; 11 bases line up with TRBD2. The germline gives CDR1 LNHNV, CDR2 YYDKDF (reference sequence). Losses at the gene ends were 5 bases for V and 0 bases for J; bases not matched to a gene: 6. The CDR3 has 16 amino acids. CDR3 in amino acids: CATSRTSGLISYEQYF. CDR3 sequence (DNA): TGTGCCACCAGCCGGACTAGCGGGCTCATCTCCTACGAGCAGTACTTC.

The rearrangement joins TRBV5-6 to TRBJ2-5; D gene ambiguous. The germline gives CDR1 SGHDT, CDR2 YYEEEE. CDR3 size: 15 residues. Deletions cut 0 bases from V and 0 bases from J, with 9 bases between. CDR3 in DNA: TGTGCCAGCAGCTTGGGGCCGAGGTACCAAGAGACCCAGTACTTC. It yields the protein CASSLGPRYQETQYF.

The chain combines TRBV7-9 with TRBJ2-2, with 14 bases fitting TRBD2. Trimming took 5 bases from V and 0 from J; bases not matched to a gene: 5. CDR3 size: 18 residues. Germline V gene lookup returns CDR1 SEHNR and CDR2 FQNEAQ (reference sequence). This CDR3 reads CASSRGLAGVPNTGELFF. The CDR3 bases are TGTGCCAGCAGCCGGGGACTAGCGGGAGTTCCGAACACCGGGGAGCTGTTTTTT. Combining the CDR3 with reference TRBV7-9 and TRBJ2-2 gives the whole variable domain DTGVSQNPRHKITKRGQNVTFRCDPISEHNRLYWYRQTLGQGPEFLTYFQNEAQLEKSRLLSDRFSAERPKGSFSTLEIQRTEQGDSAMYLCASSRGLAGVPNTGELFFGEGSRLTVL.

This rearrangement joins TRBV27 to TRBJ2-7; TRBD1 matches at 7 bases. Per the germline V gene, CDR1 is MNHEY and CDR2 is SMNVEV (reference sequence). V shed 6 bases, J shed 0 bases, and the junction held 5 bases outside the gene matches. The CDR3 contains 14 residues. In DNA, the CDR3 is TGTGCCAGCAGGTTACAGGGGTCCTCCTACGAGCAGTACTTC. It translates to CASRLQGSSYEQYF.

The chain couples TRBV19 to TRBJ2-7, with 11 positions matching TRBD2. Germline lookup yields CDR1 LNHDA and CDR2 SQIVND (reference sequence). The length of the CDR3 is 14 residues. The V segment lost 3 bases and the J segment 6 bases; nucleotides outside the gene matches: 4. The CDR3 is CASSIILAGAEQYF. The DNA for the CDR3 is TGTGCCAGTAGTATTATACTAGCGGGAGCCGAGCAGTACTTC.

The gene calls are TRBV10-2 and TRBJ2-3; no reliable D call. Trimming pared 0 bases from V and 15 bases from J, leaving 10 bases between. The CDR3 totals 11 residues. The germline gives CDR1 WSHSY, CDR2 SAAADI. The CDR3 DNA reads TGCGCCAGCAGTGAGTCGGCTGGGGTTTATTTT. The encoded protein is CASSESAGVYF.

This rearrangement joins TRBV7-6 to TRBJ2-3, with D possibly matching TRBD2 (5 bases). CDR1 is SGHVS and CDR2 is FNYEAQ in the germline V gene. CDR3 length: 16 residues. The ends were cut back, 0 bases at V and 6 bases at J, with 16 bases in the middle. CDR3 sequence (DNA): TGTGCCAGCAGCTTAGCGCGGGTTGTGGGGATTGATACGCAGTATTTT. Translating gives CASSLARVVGIDTQYF.

This clone was detected only once. J is TRBJ2-3 and V is TRBV7-3, with 8 positions matching TRBD2. V lost 2 bases, J lost 4 bases, and 14 bases stayed unmatched. In germline, CDR1 is SGHTA, CDR2 FQGTGA. CDR3 length: 18 residues. The CDR3 DNA follows: TGTGCCAGCAGCTTAGTCACCGGCGGGGGACTAGGGGCAGATACGCAGTATTTT. This encodes CASSLVTGGGLGADTQYF.

Only one count was recorded for this clone. The rearrangement uses TRBV27 and TRBJ2-2; a weak D match, TRBD2 (5 bases). The CDR3 runs to 15 residues. V lost 5 bases and J 7 bases, leaving 17 bases between the germline ends. The germline CDR1 and CDR2 sequences are MNHEY and SMNVEV (reference sequence). CDR3 nucleotides: TGTGCCAGCAGTGCTCGGGGAGAGATGGGCGGGGAGCTGTTTTTT. This translates into CASSARGEMGGELFF.

Concerning this clone itself: The junction departs from germline at one end; a sequencing error may be responsible. This chain connects TRBV7-8 to TRBJ2-3; 7 nucleotides match TRBD2. The CDR3 totals 11 residues. Looked up from germline, CDR1 is SGHVS and CDR2 is FQNEAQ. CDR3 in DNA: TGTGCCAGCAGCCCCGGACTAGTCCATAGTTTT. As protein: CASSPGLVHSF.

The sample holds one count of this clone. The chain combines TRBV27 with TRBJ2-7, with D tentatively TRBD1 (6 bases). The CDR3 covers 17 residues. The germline V gene encodes CDR1 MNHEY and CDR2 SMNVEV (reference sequence). V lost 3 bases and J 4 bases, leaving 22 bases between the germline ends. The CDR3 protein is CASSLQIPRGNFYEQYF. CDR3 DNA: TGTGCCAGCAGTTTGCAGATCCCCAGGGGAAATTTTTACGAGCAGTACTTC.

CDR3 DNA: TGTGCCATCAGTGATTTGTTATTCTCTGGGACAGGGGTCGGCTACACCTTC. It encodes CAISDLLFSGTGVGYTF. The genes are TRBV10-3 and TRBJ1-2; 10 bases agree with TRBD1. The CDR3 spans 17 residues. V trimming: 3 bases; J trimming: 8 bases; junction bases outside the gene matches: 15. Per the germline V gene, CDR1 is ENHRY and CDR2 is SYGVKD.

As to this clone: Other DNA sequences in this sample translate to the same CDR3. J is TRBJ2-7 and V is TRBV28; TRBD1 agrees at 9 bases. Germline CDR1 reads MDHEN; CDR2 reads SYDVKM. This CDR3 has 13 amino acids. Trimming took 4 bases from V and 2 from J; bases not matched to a gene: 0. For the CDR3, the DNA is TGTGCCAGCAGTTGGGACAGGGCCTACGAGCAGTACTTC. Translated, it gives CASSWDRAYEQYF.

With regard to this clone: Other nucleotide sequences in the sample specify the same CDR3. The chain employs TRBV7-9 and TRBJ2-1; the D is unclear. The CDR3 totals 15 residues. Germline loops: CDR1 SEHNR, CDR2 FQNEAQ (reference sequence). V was pared by 4 bases and J by 0 bases, with 10 bases between. The CDR3 DNA follows: TGTGCCAGCAGCTCCCTAGAGAGCTCCTACAATGAGCAGTTCTTC. This gives the protein CASSSLESSYNEQFF.

About this clone: The sample contains more than one DNA sequence encoding this CDR3. The genes are TRBV27 and TRBJ2-7; D may be TRBD2 (6 bases). Germline V gene data show CDR1 as MNHEY and CDR2 as SMNVEV (reference sequence). Deletions cut 6 bases from V and 3 bases from J, with 6 bases between. The CDR3 is made up of 11 amino acids. CDR3 sequence reads: CASRGGYEQYF. In DNA, the CDR3 is TGTGCCAGCAGGGGGGGCTACGAGCAGTACTTC.

The V gene is TRBV5-1, the J gene TRBJ2-5, with 8 nucleotides matching TRBD1. V lost 3 bases, J lost 10 bases, and 5 bases stayed unmatched. Germline loops: CDR1 SGHRS, CDR2 YFSETQ. This CDR3 has 12 amino acids. In DNA, the CDR3 is TGCGCCAGCAGCTACGACAGGGGCCTCCAGTACTTC. Its translation is CASSYDRGLQYF.

The genes are TRBV7-2 and TRBJ2-2; 7 bases are shared with TRBD2. Germline V gene data show CDR1 as SGHTA and CDR2 as FQGNSA. This CDR3 contains 15 residues. Germline trimming cut 2 bases from V and 0 bases from J; bases unmatched to any gene: 0. The CDR3: CASSLSGANTGELFF. DNA of the CDR3: TGTGCCAGCAGCTTAAGCGGGGCGAACACCGGGGAGCTGTTTTTT.

This clone came up once. This sequence joins TRBV28 and TRBJ2-1, with TRBD2 matching over 9 bases. The CDR3 consists of 19 residues. After removal of 2 bases from V and 0 bases from J, the junction contained 11 bases not matched to a gene. Germline assignment: CDR1 MDHEN and CDR2 SYDVKM. The CDR3 DNA is TGTGCCAGCAGTTTACCCTCTCTAGCGGGGCCGAGCTCCTACAATGAGCAGTTCTTC. This translates into CASSLPSLAGPSSYNEQFF.

This chain joins TRBV6-6 and TRBJ2-7; 7 nucleotides align to TRBD1. The ends lost 7 bases at V and 0 bases at J; junction bases unmatched: 6. The CDR3 runs to 14 residues. From germline, CDR1 is MNHNY and CDR2 SVGAGI (reference sequence). CDR3 DNA: TGTGCCAGCATCCCGGGACAGTACTCCTACGAGCAGTACTTC. Protein product: CASIPGQYSYEQYF.

This clone was seen once. The chain carries TRBV29-1 and TRBJ2-1; D is unclear. V lost 5 bases and J 4 bases, leaving 9 bases between the germline ends. Germline V gene lookup returns CDR1 SQVTM and CDR2 ANQGSEA. CDR3 length: 12 residues. CDR3: CSVLPGYNEQFF. In DNA form, the CDR3 reads TGCAGCGTTCTGCCAGGATACAATGAGCAGTTCTTC.

CDR3 loop: CASSFAGLSTDTQYF. In nucleotides, the CDR3 is TGTGCCAGCAGTTTTGCGGGTCTCAGCACAGATACGCAGTATTTT. The chain carries TRBV28 and TRBJ2-3, with D perhaps TRBD2 (5 bases). V was cut by 3 bases and J by 0 bases, with 10 bases left in between. CDR1 is MDHEN and CDR2 is SYDVKM in the germline V gene. CDR3 length: 15 residues.

The J gene is TRBJ1-3, the V gene TRBV7-9, with 8 bases identical to TRBD1. The germline gives CDR1 SEHNR, CDR2 FQNEAQ (reference sequence). The J segment lost 1 base and the V segment lost 5 bases, leaving 7 bases of the junction unmatched. The CDR3 sequence is 16 residues long. CDR3 in amino acids: CASSQARGLSGNTIYF. In nucleotides, the CDR3 is TGTGCCAGCAGCCAGGCCAGGGGGCTTTCTGGAAACACCATATATTTT.